This T cell receptor (beta chain) was documented in a study of CD8 T cells in ankylosing spondylitis. Via MiXCR, TCRdb re-called the 5' RACE reads, giving one row per CDR3 protein. The table shows roughly 230,000 distinct CDR3 sequences, with roughly a tenth occurring only once. This clonotype was seen more than once but under ten times. The germline gives CDR1 SGHNT, CDR2 YENEEA. The germline V and J ends were trimmed by 3 bases and 2 bases, with 13 bases remaining between them. This CDR3 spans 15 amino acids. The sequence was obtained from a male donor with ankylosing spondylitis or in good health (not recorded which). Sequenced material: blood, either unsorted or a sorted T cell fraction (not recorded which). The genes are TRBV11-3 and TRBJ1-2; D is possibly TRBD1 (6 bases). The CDR3 reads CASSFGQRGNYGYTF. CDR3 nucleotide sequence: TGTGCCAGCAGCTTCGGACAAAGGGGGAACTATGGCTACACCTTC.